The next 27 T cell receptor beta chains were all read from a single sample in a study of T cell changes during pregnancy in multiple sclerosis. Sequencing used immunoSEQ multiplex PCR; TCRdb keeps in-frame clones, though not all of them. The table shows under 60,000 clones, with around 94% occurring only once. This specimen was CD4+ T cells from peripheral blood mononuclear cells, taken in the third trimester of pregnancy. These TCRs come from a female donor with multiple sclerosis, enrolled in a pregnancy study.

The J gene is TRBJ1-5, the V gene TRBV2, with 7 bases identical to TRBD1. The germline V gene encodes CDR1 SNHLY and CDR2 FYNNEI. The CDR3 consists of 20 residues. The J segment lost 0 bases and the V segment lost 8 bases, leaving 22 bases of the junction unmatched. The CDR3 sequence: CASEESLFGQAGYSNQPQHF. The CDR3 DNA reads TGTGCCAGCGAGGAAAGTCTTTTTGGACAGGCTGGATATAGCAATCAGCCCCAGCATTTT.

This chain links TRBV5-6 with TRBJ2-7, with 10 bases aligning to TRBD1. Germline trimming cut 5 bases from V and 3 bases from J; bases unmatched to any gene: 11. The germline gives CDR1 SGHDT, CDR2 YYEEEE. The CDR3 consists of 16 residues. The CDR3 loop is CASSPTPGQGIYEQYF. The CDR3 DNA is TGTGCCAGCAGTCCCACCCCGGGACAGGGGATCTACGAGCAGTACTTC.

The CDR3 sequence: CASSSDRFTDTQYF. CDR3 in DNA: TGTGCCAGCAGCTCAGACAGGTTTACTGATACGCAGTATTTT. J is TRBJ2-3 and V is TRBV11-1, with a possible D match to TRBD1 (6 bases). Germline CDR1 reads SGHAT; CDR2 reads FQDESV (reference sequence). V shed 4 bases and J shed 6 bases, with 14 bases lying between them. This CDR3 region has 14 residues.

The chain combines TRBV2 with TRBJ2-5; TRBD1 is a possible D gene (5 bases). V was pared by 3 bases and J by 5 bases, with 10 bases between. The CDR3 contains 13 residues. Germline V CDR1 and CDR2: SNHLY, FYNNEI. CDR3 sequence: CASSDQGRETQYF. The DNA of the CDR3 is TGTGCCAGCAGTGATCAGGGTCGGGAGACCCAGTACTTC.

The gene calls are TRBV2 and TRBJ2-2; weak D call: TRBD1 (6 bases). V lost 6 bases to trimming and J lost 1 base, with 12 bases between them. This CDR3 region has 15 residues. In germline, CDR1 is SNHLY, CDR2 FYNNEI. The CDR3 DNA sequence: TGTGCCAGCAGCCAGGGGTGGGGGAACACCGGGGAGCTGTTTTTT. Its protein is CASSQGWGNTGELFF.

The chain employs TRBV10-2 and TRBJ2-7; 9 positions agree with TRBD2. Germline loops: CDR1 WSHSY, CDR2 SAAADI. The junction had 3 bases not matched to a gene; V was cut back by 5 bases and J by 4 bases. The CDR3 contains 13 residues. CDR3 region: CASSQAGGYEQYF. As DNA, the CDR3 is TGCGCCAGCAGTCAAGCGGGGGGTTACGAGCAGTACTTC.

The rearrangement joins TRBV11-3 to TRBJ2-3; 9 bases map to TRBD2. Per germline, CDR1 SGHNT and CDR2 YENEEA. Trimming removed 1 base from V and 3 bases from J; junction bases left unmatched: 5. CDR3 size: 16 residues. The CDR3 sequence is CASSLGAGGSTDTQYF. The CDR3 DNA follows: TGTGCCAGCAGCTTAGGAGCGGGGGGATCGACAGATACGCAGTATTTT.

This rearrangement joins TRBV5-1 to TRBJ1-1, with TRBD1 identical over 8 bases. CDR3 length: 15 amino acids. Trimming took 0 bases from V and 6 from J; bases not matched to a gene: 7. Germline CDR1 SGHRS, CDR2 YFSETQ. Here the CDR3 reads CASSLGQGRWAEAFF. DNA for the CDR3: TGCGCCAGCAGCTTGGGACAGGGGAGATGGGCTGAAGCTTTCTTT.

Points on this clone: One end of the junction is discordant with germline, which a read error may explain. The J gene is TRBJ2-7, the V gene TRBV15; 9 bases agree with TRBD1. CDR1 and CDR2 from the germline V gene are LNHNV and YYDKDF (reference sequence). This CDR3 contains 15 residues. CDR3: CAASSRDRASYEQYF. The CDR3 nucleotides are TGTGCCGCCAGCAGTCGGGACAGGGCGTCCTACGAGCAGTACTTC.

In DNA form, the CDR3 reads TGTGCCAGTAGTATATCTGGGGACAAACCCTACGAGCAGTACTTC. It encodes CASSISGDKPYEQYF. The chain links TRBV19 to TRBJ2-7; weak D call: TRBD1 (6 bases). CDR3 length: 15 residues. Germline loops: CDR1 LNHDA, CDR2 SQIVND (reference sequence). V lost 2 bases to trimming and J lost 2 bases, with 13 bases between them.

The chain combines TRBV21-1 with TRBJ2-2; no check of the table's D call, TRBD1, against the DNA was made. TRBV21-1 is deemed a pseudogene. This CDR3 is 16 amino acids long. The chain's CDR3 is CASSKCIGPNTGELFF. CDR3 coding DNA: TGTGCCAGCAGCAAATGTATTGGCCCTAACACCGGGGAGCTGTTTTTT.

The rearrangement links TRBV7-9 to TRBJ2-2; D is possibly TRBD1 (5 bases). This CDR3 comprises 15 residues. CDR1 SEHNR and CDR2 FQNEAQ come from the germline V gene (reference sequence). Trimming removed 9 bases from V and 1 base from J, with 15 bases in between. Here the CDR3 reads CASKGDPLNTGELFF. CDR3 sequence (DNA): TGTGCCAGTAAAGGGGATCCCCTGAACACCGGGGAGCTGTTTTTT.

This chain connects TRBV28 to TRBJ1-5, with D maybe TRBD1 (6 bases). Deletions cut 3 bases from V and 0 bases from J, with 12 bases between. The germline gives CDR1 MDHEN, CDR2 SYDVKM. The CDR3 is 16 amino acids. DNA of the CDR3: TGTGCCAGCAGTTTTTATGCAGGGGCTAGCAATCAGCCCCAGCATTTT. Its translation: CASSFYAGASNQPQHF.

The genes are TRBV6-5 and TRBJ2-6; no definite D call. Between the trimmed V and J ends, which lost 4 bases and 0 bases, there was a span of 7 bases. This CDR3 comprises 15 residues. The germline V gene encodes CDR1 MNHEY and CDR2 SVGAGI. The CDR3 reads CASSLSGSGANVLTF. Here the CDR3 DNA reads TGTGCCAGCAGTTTATCAGGCTCTGGGGCCAACGTCCTGACTTTC.

This chain links TRBV19 with TRBJ1-3, with TRBD1 identical over 9 bases. The V and J ends lost 3 bases and 4 bases, in that order; junction bases with no gene match: 7. CDR1 LNHDA and CDR2 SQIVND come from the germline V gene (reference sequence). The CDR3 has 16 residues. The CDR3 loop is CASSIHYRGQGNTIYF. Here the CDR3 DNA reads TGTGCCAGTAGTATCCACTACAGGGGGCAAGGAAACACCATATATTTT.

This clone has a single count. This sequence joins TRBV7-9 and TRBJ2-5, with 7 nucleotides matching TRBD2. The J segment lost 3 bases and the V segment lost 1 base, leaving 8 bases of the junction unmatched. Germline V gives CDR1 SEHNR, CDR2 FQNEAQ (reference sequence). The length of the CDR3 is 16 residues. CDR3 sequence reads: CASSLGEGGLKETQYF. The CDR3 DNA is TGTGCCAGCAGCTTAGGGGAGGGCGGACTGAAAGAGACCCAGTACTTC.

V is TRBV9 and J is TRBJ2-2; 7 nucleotides agree with TRBD2. The germline gives CDR1 SGDLS, CDR2 YYNGEE. Trimming cost V 0 bases and J 6 bases; bases outside gene matches: 8. The CDR3 covers 16 residues. CDR3 in DNA: TGTGCCAGCAGCGTAGGGGGAGCGGGATGGGCCGGGGAGCTGTTTTTT. Translated, it gives CASSVGGAGWAGELFF.

The gene calls are TRBV5-1 and TRBJ2-3; 7 bases agree with TRBD1. With 0 bases clipped from V and 1 base from J, the junction kept 2 bases outside the gene matches. The CDR3 totals 15 residues. From germline, CDR1 is SGHRS and CDR2 YFSETQ. In DNA, the CDR3 is TGCGCCAGCAGCTTGGGACAGGGCGGCACAGATACGCAGTATTTT. Residues: CASSLGQGGTDTQYF.

This chain joins TRBV29-1 and TRBJ2-1; TRBD2 matches at 8 bases. The CDR3 covers 15 residues. The V gene end was trimmed by 4 bases and the J gene end by 6 bases; junction bases not matched to a gene: 11. Germline V lookup: CDR1 SQVTM, CDR2 ANQGSEA. CDR3 residues: CSVGFLAGSTNEQFF. The CDR3 DNA follows: TGCAGCGTTGGCTTCTTAGCGGGATCTACCAATGAGCAGTTCTTC.

A single count supports this clone. The chain uses TRBV14 and TRBJ2-5; D might be TRBD2 (6 bases). This CDR3 comprises 15 residues. The V gene lost 5 bases and the J gene lost 3 bases, with 16 bases spanning the gap. CDR1 and CDR2 from the germline V gene are SGHDN and FVKESK. CDR3: CASSVGGPNKETQYF. The DNA of the CDR3 is TGTGCCAGCAGCGTTGGAGGGCCTAACAAAGAGACCCAGTACTTC.

The chain carries TRBV6-1 and TRBJ2-2; 10 bases line up with TRBD2. Germline V gene data show CDR1 as MNHNS and CDR2 as SASEGT. This CDR3 has 16 residues. V trimming: 1 base; J trimming: 3 bases; junction bases outside the gene matches: 2. This CDR3 reads CASSEGSGRYTGELFF. As DNA, the CDR3 is TGTGCCAGCAGTGAAGGTAGCGGGAGGTACACCGGGGAGCTGTTTTTT.

The chain combines TRBV5-1 with TRBJ2-6, with D perhaps matching TRBD2 (6 bases). This CDR3 spans 16 amino acids. The germline V gene encodes CDR1 SGHRS and CDR2 YFSETQ. Trimming left V 5 bases short and J 0 bases short, with 12 bases between. CDR3 sequence reads: CASRKGGNSGANVLTF. The CDR3 nucleotides read TGCGCCAGCAGGAAAGGAGGGAACTCTGGGGCCAACGTCCTGACTTTC.

The V gene is TRBV10-2, the J gene TRBJ1-5; D is possibly TRBD1 (5 bases). Germline-derived CDR1 and CDR2 are WSHSY and SAAADI. V was clipped by 3 bases and J by 4 bases, with 22 bases between them. The CDR3 runs 18 residues. In DNA form, the CDR3 reads TGCGCCAGCAGTGACCACTCCTCGGCGGGGGGTGGGAATCAGCCCCAGCATTTT. The encoded protein is CASSDHSSAGGGNQPQHF.

The J gene is TRBJ1-2, the V gene TRBV5-1; D is perhaps TRBD1 (5 bases). Between the trimmed V and J ends, which lost 5 bases and 1 base, there was a span of 9 bases. The CDR3 covers 13 residues. In germline, CDR1 is SGHRS, CDR2 YFSETQ. Written as DNA, the CDR3 is TGCGCCAGCAGTTTCGACAGTAACTATGGCTACACCTTC. Its protein is CASSFDSNYGYTF. The whole variable domain, filled in from reference TRBV5-1 and TRBJ1-2, reads KAGVTQTPRYLIKTRGQQVTLSCSPISGHRSVSWYQQTPGQGLQFLFEYFSETQRNKGNFPGRFSGRQFSNSRSEMNVSTLELGDSALYLCASSFDSNYGYTFGSGTRLTVV.

The chain joins TRBV6-6 to TRBJ1-1, with 9 bases that match TRBD1. CDR1 and CDR2 (germline): MNHNY, SVGAGI (reference sequence). The J segment lost 5 bases and the V segment lost 6 bases, leaving 4 bases of the junction unmatched. CDR3 length: 13 residues. Here the CDR3 DNA reads TGTGCCAGCAGAACAGGGGGCCGGACTGAAGCTTTCTTT. Its protein is CASRTGGRTEAFF.

The rearrangement uses TRBV6-6 and TRBJ1-5, with TRBD1 matching 7 bases. Germline CDR1 is MNHNY and CDR2 is SVGAGI (reference sequence). This CDR3 is 15 amino acids long. The ends lost 4 bases at V and 3 bases at J; junction bases unmatched: 6. The CDR3 DNA is TGTGCCAGCAGTTGGGCAGGGGGTAACAATCAGCCCCAGCATTTT. This gives the protein CASSWAGGNNQPQHF.

This chain links TRBV11-3 with TRBJ2-1, with D possibly matching TRBD2 (5 bases). The length of the CDR3 is 17 residues. Germline loops: CDR1 SGHNT, CDR2 YENEEA. V was clipped by 2 bases and J by 1 base, with 15 bases between them. The CDR3 here is CASSLYSAASSYNEQFF. The CDR3 DNA follows: TGTGCCAGCAGCTTATATTCAGCGGCTTCATCCTACAATGAGCAGTTCTTC.